A selection of T cell receptor beta chains follows, all from one sample in a study of blood T cells in healthy people across ages. One entry per CDR3 protein, called by TCRdb with MiXCR from the 5' RACE reads. The sample records hundreds of thousands of distinct CDR3 sequences, about 56% being singletons. The sample taken for sequencing was blood. The receptors were sampled from a middle-aged man in good health. Each CDR3 is given with its conserved first and last residue. A D gene is named only where the DNA matches it firmly. Not every row has a clone size; where given, it reads once, few, many or a size class.

TRBD2	TRBJ2-1	TRBV7-8	.	CASSLRGVVSHNEQFF	TGTGCCAGCAGCTTACGGGGGGTGGTAAGTCACAATGAGCAGTTCTTC
TRBD2	TRBJ2-3	TRBV4-3	.	CASSQDYSGQGRLAGIVDTQYF	TGCGCCAGCAGCCAAGATTATTCGGGACAGGGACGACTAGCGGGAATCGTCGATACGCAGTATTTT
TRBD1	TRBJ2-7	TRBV7-9	.	CVSSTSGQGAIAYEQYF	TGTGTCAGCAGCACCTCGGGACAGGGGGCGATAGCCTACGAGCAGTACTTC
.	TRBJ2-1	TRBV28	.	CASWTATFSDNEQFF	TGTGCCAGTTGGACTGCCACGTTCTCCGACAATGAGCAGTTCTTC
.	TRBJ1-1	TRBV6-5	.	CASSGDNRPEAFF	TGTGCCAGCAGTGGGGACAACAGGCCTGAAGCTTTCTTT
.	TRBJ2-5	TRBV9	.	CASSPARTAETQYF	TGTGCCAGCAGCCCGGCACGGACGGCAGAGACCCAGTACTTC
TRBD2	TRBJ2-7	TRBV5-4	.	CASSLDPREYGEQYF	TGCGCCAGCAGCTTAGATCCGCGGGAGTACGGCGAGCAGTACTTC
.	TRBJ2-1	TRBV5-6	.	CASSLETGNNEQFF	TGTGCCAGCAGCTTAGAGACAGGAAACAATGAGCAGTTCTTC
TRBD2	TRBJ2-7	TRBV10-3	few	CAISEPGTSGTLGYEQYF	TGTGCCATCAGTGAACCCGGGACTAGCGGGACCCTGGGGTACGAGCAGTACTTC
.	TRBJ2-3	TRBV5-5	once	CASSLGSGLAADTQYF	TGTGCCAGCAGCTTGGGTTCCGGGTTAGCCGCGGATACGCAGTATTTT
TRBD1	TRBJ1-2	TRBV20-1	many	CSAPGQYYGYTF	TGCAGTGCCCCGGGACAGTACTATGGCTACACCTTC
TRBD2	TRBJ2-1	TRBV20-1	.	CSASSTSSFYNEQFF	TGCAGTGCGAGCTCGACTAGCTCGTTCTACAATGAGCAGTTCTTC
.	TRBJ2-5	TRBV11-2	.	CASSLDSFSNRDTLREQYF	TGTGCCAGCAGCTTAGATAGTTTTAGCAACAGGGACACTCTCCGGGAGCAGTACTTC
.	TRBJ2-3	TRBV12-3/TRBV12-4	.	CASSLLPGIDTQYF	TGTGCCAGCAGTTTGTTACCTGGCATAGATACGCAGTATTTT
.	TRBJ1-4	TRBV20-1	.	CSAHQGSTNEKLFF	TGCAGCGCTCACCAGGGGTCAACTAATGAAAAACTGTTTTTT
.	TRBJ2-1	TRBV5-1	.	CASSLGGRDRVEQFF	TGCGCCAGCAGCTTGGGGGGCAGGGATAGGGTTGAGCAGTTCTTC
TRBD1	TRBJ2-1	TRBV28	.	CASSFTGGSEQFF	TGTGCCAGCAGTTTTACAGGGGGAAGTGAGCAGTTCTTC
.	TRBJ2-3	TRBV4-3	.	CASSPWAAPSRDTQYF	TGCGCCAGCAGCCCTTGGGCGGCCCCCTCGAGAGATACGCAGTATTTT
.	TRBJ1-5	TRBV20-1	.	CSARARAPNQPQHF	TGCAGTGCTAGGGCCCGAGCCCCCAATCAGCCCCAGCATTTT
.	TRBJ2-7	TRBV9	.	CASSVVSGPIHEQYF	TGTGCCAGCAGCGTAGTCTCAGGGCCGATCCACGAGCAGTACTTC
TRBD2	TRBJ2-7	TRBV7-2	.	CASSYTLGDYSYEQYF	TGTGCCAGCAGTTATACACTCGGGGACTACTCCTACGAGCAGTACTTC
.	TRBJ2-6	TRBV14	.	CASSLVEGTPGANVLTF	TGTGCCAGCAGCCTCGTAGAGGGGACTCCTGGGGCCAACGTCCTGACTTTC
.	TRBJ2-7	TRBV20-1	few	CSARMVSGSVGEQYF	TGCAGTGCTAGAATGGTGTCAGGGAGTGTCGGCGAGCAGTACTTC
.	TRBJ2-7	TRBV6-5	once	CASSDSRVSEQYF	TGTGCCAGCAGTGACTCTCGGGTTAGCGAGCAGTACTTC
.	TRBJ2-5	TRBV10-3	few	CAISAGWETQYF	TGTGCCATCAGTGCGGGTTGGGAGACCCAGTACTTC
.	TRBJ2-3	TRBV20-1	few	CSAMDADTQYF	TGCAGTGCTATGGATGCCGATACGCAGTATTTT
.	TRBJ1-2	TRBV4-2	.	CASSQAAGPTDNYGYTF	TGTGCCAGCAGCCAAGCGGCAGGCCCCACAGACAACTATGGCTACACCTTC
TRBD1	TRBJ2-5	TRBV5-1	few	CASSRYEGDRRETQYF	TGCGCCAGCAGCCGGTACGAGGGGGACAGGAGGGAGACCCAGTACTTC
TRBD1	TRBJ2-7	TRBV20-1	.	CSAGQGASYEQYF	TGCAGTGCCGGACAGGGCGCCTCCTACGAGCAGTACTTC